This T cell receptor (beta chain) was recovered during a study of T-cell reconstitution after alpha-beta-depleted transplantation in children. Study-level findings and limits: T-cell numbers and diversity one year post-transplant derived largely from freshly generated T cells. By about two months after transplant, alpha-beta T cells reportedly arose from several hundred graft clones that had expanded.

Unique molecular identifiers were used to barcode this TCRbeta library. TCRdb re-called the PCR reads through MiXCR, storing one row per CDR3 protein. This sample carries about 980,000 distinct CDR3 sequences, 25% to 30% of them seen once, and the ten largest clones take roughly 31%. For this clonotype: Its antigen is undetermined.

CDR3 length: 16 residues. V was clipped by 4 bases and J by 7 bases; unmatched bases: 10. Germline loops: CDR1 SGHRS, CDR2 YFSETQ. V and J are TRBV5-1 and TRBJ2-2; 10 nucleotides match TRBD1. The source material was PBMCs, mostly from graft donor cells, sampled 360 days after TCRalphabeta/CD19-depleted stem cell transplant. This receptor was identified in a boy less than two years old who had a stem cell transplant for SCID, so the T cells may come from the graft donor. The CDR3 loop is CASSIRDRGPYGELFF. The CDR3 coding sequence is TGCGCCAGCAGCATCCGGGACAGGGGACCTTACGGGGAGCTGTTTTTT.